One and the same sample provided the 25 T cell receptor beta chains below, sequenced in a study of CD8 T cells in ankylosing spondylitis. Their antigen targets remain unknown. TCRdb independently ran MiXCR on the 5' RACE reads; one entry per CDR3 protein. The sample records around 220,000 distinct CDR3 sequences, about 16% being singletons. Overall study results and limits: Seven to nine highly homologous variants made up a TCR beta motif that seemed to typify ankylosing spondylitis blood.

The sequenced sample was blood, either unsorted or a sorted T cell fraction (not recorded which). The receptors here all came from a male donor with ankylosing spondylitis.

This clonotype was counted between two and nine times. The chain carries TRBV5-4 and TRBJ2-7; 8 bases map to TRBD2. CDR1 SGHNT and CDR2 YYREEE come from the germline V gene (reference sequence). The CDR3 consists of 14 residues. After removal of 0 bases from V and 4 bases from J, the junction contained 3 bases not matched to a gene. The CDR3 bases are TGTGCCAGCAGCTTGGAAGCGGGAGCTTACGAGCAGTACTTC. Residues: CASSLEAGAYEQYF.

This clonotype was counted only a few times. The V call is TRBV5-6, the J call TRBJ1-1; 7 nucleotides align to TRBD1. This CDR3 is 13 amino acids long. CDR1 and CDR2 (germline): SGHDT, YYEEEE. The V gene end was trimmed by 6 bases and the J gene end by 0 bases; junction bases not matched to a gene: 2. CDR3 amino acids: CASKQGMNTEAFF. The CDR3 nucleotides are TGTGCCAGCAAACAGGGGATGAACACTGAAGCTTTCTTT.

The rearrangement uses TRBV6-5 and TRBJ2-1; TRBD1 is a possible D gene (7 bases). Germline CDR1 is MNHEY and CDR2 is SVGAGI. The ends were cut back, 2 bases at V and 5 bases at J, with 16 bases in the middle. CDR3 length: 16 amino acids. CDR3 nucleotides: TGTGCCAGCAGTTACGAGGGTCCAGGGGGGAACAATGAGCAGTTCTTC. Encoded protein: CASSYEGPGGNNEQFF.

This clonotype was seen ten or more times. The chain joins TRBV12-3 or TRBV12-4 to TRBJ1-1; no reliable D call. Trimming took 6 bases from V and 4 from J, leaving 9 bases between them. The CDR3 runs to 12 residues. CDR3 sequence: CASRPDSTEAFF. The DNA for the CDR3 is TGTGCCAGCAGGCCGGATAGCACTGAAGCTTTCTTT.

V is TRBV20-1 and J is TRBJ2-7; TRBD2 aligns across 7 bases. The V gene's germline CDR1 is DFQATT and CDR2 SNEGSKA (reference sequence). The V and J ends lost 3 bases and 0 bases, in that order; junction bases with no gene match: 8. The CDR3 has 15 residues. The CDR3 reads CSASPLAVGSYEQYF. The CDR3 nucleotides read TGCAGTGCTAGCCCGCTAGCGGTGGGCTCCTACGAGCAGTACTTC.

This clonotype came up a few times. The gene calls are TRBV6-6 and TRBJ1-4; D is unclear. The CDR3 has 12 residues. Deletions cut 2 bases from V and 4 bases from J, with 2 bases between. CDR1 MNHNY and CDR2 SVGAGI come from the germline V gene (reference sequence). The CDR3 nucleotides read TGTGCCAGCAGTTACCTTAATGAAAAACTGTTTTTT. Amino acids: CASSYLNEKLFF.

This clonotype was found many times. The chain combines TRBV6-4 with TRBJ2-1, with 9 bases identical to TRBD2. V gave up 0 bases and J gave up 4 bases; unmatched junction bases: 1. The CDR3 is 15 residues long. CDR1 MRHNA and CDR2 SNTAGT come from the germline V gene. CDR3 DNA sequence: TGTGCCAGCAGTGACTCTAGCGGGAGTTACAATGAGCAGTTCTTC. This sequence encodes CASSDSSGSYNEQFF.

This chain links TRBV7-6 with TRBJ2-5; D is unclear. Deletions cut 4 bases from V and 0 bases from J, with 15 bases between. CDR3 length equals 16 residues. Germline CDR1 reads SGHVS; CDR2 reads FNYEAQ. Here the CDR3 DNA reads TGTGCCAGCAGCTCTACCACGGTCCAGTACCAAGAGACCCAGTACTTC. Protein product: CASSSTTVQYQETQYF.

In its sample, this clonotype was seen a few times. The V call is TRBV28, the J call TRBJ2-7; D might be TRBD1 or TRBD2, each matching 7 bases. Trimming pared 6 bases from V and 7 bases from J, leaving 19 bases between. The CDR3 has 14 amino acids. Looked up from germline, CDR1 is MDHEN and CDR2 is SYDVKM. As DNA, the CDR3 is TGTGCCAGCAGGGAGGCAGGGGGGGTGGGTGAGCAGTACTTC. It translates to CASREAGGVGEQYF.

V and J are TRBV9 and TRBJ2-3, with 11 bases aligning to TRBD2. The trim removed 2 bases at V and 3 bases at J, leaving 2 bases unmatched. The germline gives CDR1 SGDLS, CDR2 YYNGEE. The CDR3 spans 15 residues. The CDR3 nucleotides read TGTGCCAGCAGCGTTAGCGGGGGGGCAACAGATACGCAGTATTTT. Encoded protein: CASSVSGGATDTQYF.

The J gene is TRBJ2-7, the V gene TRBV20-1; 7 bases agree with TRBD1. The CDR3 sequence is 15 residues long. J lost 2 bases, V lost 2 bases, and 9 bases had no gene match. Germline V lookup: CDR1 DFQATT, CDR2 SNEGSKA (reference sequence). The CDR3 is CSARPGTEPTYEQYF. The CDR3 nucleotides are TGCAGTGCTAGACCGGGGACAGAGCCGACCTACGAGCAGTACTTC.

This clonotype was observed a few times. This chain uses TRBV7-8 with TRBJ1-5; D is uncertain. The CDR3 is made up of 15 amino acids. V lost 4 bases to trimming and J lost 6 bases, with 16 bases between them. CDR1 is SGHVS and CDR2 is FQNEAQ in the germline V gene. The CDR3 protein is CASSSRGVGSQPQHF. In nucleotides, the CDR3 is TGTGCCAGCAGCTCCCGTGGGGTCGGTTCTCAGCCCCAGCATTTT. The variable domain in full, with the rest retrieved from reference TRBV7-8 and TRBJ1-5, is GAGVSQSPRYKVAKRGQDVALRCDPISGHVSLFWYQQALGQGPEFLTYFQNEAQLDKSGLPSDRFFAERPEGSVSTLKIQRTQQEDSAVYLCASSSRGVGSQPQHFGDGTRLSIL.

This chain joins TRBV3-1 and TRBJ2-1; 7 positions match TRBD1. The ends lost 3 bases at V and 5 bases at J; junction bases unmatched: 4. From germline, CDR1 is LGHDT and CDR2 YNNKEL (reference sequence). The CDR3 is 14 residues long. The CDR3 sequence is CASSQWDSNNEQFF. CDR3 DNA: TGTGCCAGCAGCCAGTGGGACAGTAACAATGAGCAGTTCTTC.

CDR3 sequence: CAISEGGPYEQYF. CDR3 coding DNA: TGTGCCATCAGTGAGGGGGGCCCCTACGAGCAGTACTTC. The chain is built from TRBV10-3 and TRBJ2-7; perhaps TRBD1 as D (6 bases). This CDR3 is built from 13 residues. Germline CDR1 reads ENHRY; CDR2 reads SYGVKD. Trimming shortened V by 2 bases and J by 2 bases, and 7 bases separated the two germline ends.

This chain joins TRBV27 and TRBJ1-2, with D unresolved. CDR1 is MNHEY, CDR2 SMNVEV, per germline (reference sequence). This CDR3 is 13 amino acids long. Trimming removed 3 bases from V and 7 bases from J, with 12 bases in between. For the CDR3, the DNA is TGTGCCAGCAGTTTCTCCGGGGAGAGTGGCTACACCTTC. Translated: CASSFSGESGYTF.

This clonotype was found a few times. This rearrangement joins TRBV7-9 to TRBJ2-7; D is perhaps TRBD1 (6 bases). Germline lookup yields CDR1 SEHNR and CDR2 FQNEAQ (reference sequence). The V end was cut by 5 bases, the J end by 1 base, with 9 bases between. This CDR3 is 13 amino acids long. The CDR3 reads CASSMDSSYEQYF. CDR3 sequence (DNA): TGTGCCAGCAGCATGGACAGTTCCTACGAGCAGTACTTC.

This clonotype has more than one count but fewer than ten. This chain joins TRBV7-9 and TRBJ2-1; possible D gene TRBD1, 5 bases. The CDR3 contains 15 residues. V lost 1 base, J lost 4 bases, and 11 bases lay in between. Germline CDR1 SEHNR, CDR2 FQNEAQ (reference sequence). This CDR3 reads CASSLGDSLYNEQFF. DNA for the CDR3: TGTGCCAGCAGCTTAGGCGACAGCCTATACAATGAGCAGTTCTTC. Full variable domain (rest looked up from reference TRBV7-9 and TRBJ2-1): DTGVSQNPRHKITKRGQNVTFRCDPISEHNRLYWYRQTLGQGPEFLTYFQNEAQLEKSRLLSDRFSAERPKGSFSTLEIQRTEQGDSAMYLCASSLGDSLYNEQFFGPGTRLTVL.

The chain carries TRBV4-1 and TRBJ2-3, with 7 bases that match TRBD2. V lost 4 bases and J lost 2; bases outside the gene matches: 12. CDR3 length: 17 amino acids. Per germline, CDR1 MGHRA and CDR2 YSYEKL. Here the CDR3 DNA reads TGCGCCAGCAGCCCCGACCGGGGGGTTCCGTACACAGATACGCAGTATTTT. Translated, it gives CASSPDRGVPYTDTQYF.

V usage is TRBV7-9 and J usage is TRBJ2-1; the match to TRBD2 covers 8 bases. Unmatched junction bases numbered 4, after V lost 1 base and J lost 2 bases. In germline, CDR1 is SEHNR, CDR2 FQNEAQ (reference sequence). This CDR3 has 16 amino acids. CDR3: CASSLVFGGAYNEQFF. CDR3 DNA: TGTGCCAGCAGCTTAGTTTTCGGGGGGGCCTACAATGAGCAGTTCTTC.

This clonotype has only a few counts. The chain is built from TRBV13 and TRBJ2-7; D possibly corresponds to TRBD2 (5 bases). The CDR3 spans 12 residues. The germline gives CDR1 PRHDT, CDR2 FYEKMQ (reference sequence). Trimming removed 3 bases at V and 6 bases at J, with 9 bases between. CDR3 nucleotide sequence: TGTGCCAGCAGCTTCGCGGGTTCCGAGCAGTACTTC. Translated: CASSFAGSEQYF. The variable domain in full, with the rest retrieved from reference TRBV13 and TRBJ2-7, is AAGVIQSPRHLIKEKRETATLKCYPIPRHDTVYWYQQGPGQDPQFLISFYEKMQSDKGSIPDRFSAQQFSDYHSELNMSSLELGDSALYFCASSFAGSEQYFGPGTRLTVT.

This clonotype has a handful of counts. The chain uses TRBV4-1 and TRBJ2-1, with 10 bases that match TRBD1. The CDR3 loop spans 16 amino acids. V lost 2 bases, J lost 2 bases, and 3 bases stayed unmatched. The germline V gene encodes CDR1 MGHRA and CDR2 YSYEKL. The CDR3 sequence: CASSQPTGGPYNEQFF. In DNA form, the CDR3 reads TGCGCCAGCAGCCAACCGACAGGGGGCCCCTACAATGAGCAGTTCTTC.

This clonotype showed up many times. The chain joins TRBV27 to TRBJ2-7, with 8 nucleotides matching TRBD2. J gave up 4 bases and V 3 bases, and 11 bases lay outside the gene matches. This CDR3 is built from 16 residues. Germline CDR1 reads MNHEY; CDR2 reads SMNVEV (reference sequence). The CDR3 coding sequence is TGTGCCAGCAGTTTGTCAGCGGGAGCCAAATCGTACGAGCAGTACTTC. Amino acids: CASSLSAGAKSYEQYF.

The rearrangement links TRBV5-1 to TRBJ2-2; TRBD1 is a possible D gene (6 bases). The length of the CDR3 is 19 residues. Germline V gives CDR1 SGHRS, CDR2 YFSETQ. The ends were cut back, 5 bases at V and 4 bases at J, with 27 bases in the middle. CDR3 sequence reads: CASRLGDRIARASTGELFF. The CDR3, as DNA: TGCGCCAGCAGACTTGGAGACAGGATAGCAAGGGCAAGCACCGGGGAGCTGTTTTTT.

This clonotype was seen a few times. CDR3 nucleotide sequence: TGCGCCAGCAGTGAGAGACTAGCGGGGGGGTTCCAAGAGACCCAGTACTTC. Translated: CASSERLAGGFQETQYF. V and J are TRBV10-2 and TRBJ2-5, with 14 nucleotides matching TRBD2. The V segment lost 2 bases and the J segment 1 base; nucleotides outside the gene matches: 3. The CDR3 runs 17 residues. The germline V gene has CDR1 WSHSY and CDR2 SAAADI.

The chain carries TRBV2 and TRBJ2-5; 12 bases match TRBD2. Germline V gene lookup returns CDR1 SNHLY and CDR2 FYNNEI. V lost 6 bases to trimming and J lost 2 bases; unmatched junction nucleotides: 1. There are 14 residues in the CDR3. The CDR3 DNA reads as TGTGCCAGCAGGACTAGCGGGGGACAAGAGACCCAGTACTTC. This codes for CASRTSGGQETQYF.